These T cell receptor beta chains were read from a single sample in a study of patients and donors after allogeneic stem cell transplantation. TCRdb passed the RT-PCR reads through MiXCR, listing each CDR3 protein once. The sample shows about a million distinct CDR3 sequences, 18% of them seen only once. The specimen was blood, either unsorted or a sorted T cell fraction (not recorded which). The source is a human donor who was either an allogeneic HSCT recipient or a stem cell or donor lymphocyte infusion donor (not recorded which). It is not recorded whose cells these are; they may come from a transplant donor. Both conserved end residues are part of each CDR3. D genes are given only for firm matches. Clone size is given for some rows only: seen once, a few or many times, or a class if the clone is expanded.

d_call clone_size j_call v_call cdr3_aa cdr3_nt
. . TRBJ1-1 TRBV12-3/TRBV12-4 CASSRRSRVDEAFF TGTGCCAGCAGTCGTCGATCCCGAGTGGATGAAGCTTTCTTT
. . TRBJ1-4 TRBV20-1 CSADRTTNEKLFF TGCAGTGCCGACAGGACAACTAATGAAAAACTGTTTTTT
. . TRBJ1-2 TRBV5-6 CASSLRVPRDKSYGYTF TGTGCCAGCAGCTTGAGAGTTCCCCGGGACAAGAGCTATGGCTACACCTTC
TRBD2 . TRBJ2-5 TRBV25-1 CASSEFISGVSQETQYF TGTGCCAGCAGTGAATTCATTAGCGGGGTATCCCAAGAGACCCAGTACTTC
. . TRBJ2-3 TRBV5-8 CASSISGFTDTQYF TGTGCCAGCAGCATCTCAGGGTTCACAGATACGCAGTATTTT
. few TRBJ2-2 TRBV24-1 CATSDTPPGGRNTGELFF TGTGCCACCAGTGATACACCTCCAGGGGGGAGGAACACCGGGGAGCTGTTTTTT
TRBD2 . TRBJ2-1 TRBV3-1 CASSHPGLAGTSYNEQFF TGTGCCAGCAGCCATCCCGGACTAGCGGGGACCTCCTACAATGAGCAGTTCTTC
. . TRBJ1-6 TRBV7-9 CAGARETVGGSGSPLHF TGTGCCGGAGCAAGGGAAACCGTGGGGGGTTCGGGTTCACCCCTCCACTTT
. many TRBJ2-1 TRBV29-1 CSVGWSSSYNEQFF TGCAGCGTTGGATGGTCTAGCTCCTACAATGAGCAGTTCTTC
TRBD2 . TRBJ2-7 TRBV28 CASSSPTSGATHEQYF TGTGCCAGCAGTTCCCCAACTAGCGGGGCCACCCACGAGCAGTACTTC
. . TRBJ1-2 TRBV15 CATSRDPREEDGYTF TGTGCCACCAGCAGAGATCCGAGGGAAGAGGATGGCTACACCTTC
TRBD1 few TRBJ1-2 TRBV5-1 CASSLGTGGLGYTF TGCGCCAGCAGCTTGGGGACAGGGGGACTTGGCTACACCTTC
. . TRBJ2-5 TRBV5-1 CASSFTKEGGHQETQYF TGCGCCAGCAGCTTTACAAAAGAAGGGGGTCACCAAGAGACCCAGTACTTC
. . TRBJ2-5 TRBV20-1 CSAPRGGETQYF TGCAGTGCACCCAGGGGTGGCGAGACCCAGTACTTC
. many TRBJ2-7 TRBV12-3/TRBV12-4 CASSGGKTGSYEQYF TGTGCCAGCAGCGGAGGGAAGACAGGTTCCTACGAGCAGTACTTC
. . TRBJ1-1 TRBV20-1 CSWGTSNTEAFF TGCAGTTGGGGGACTTCGAACACTGAAGCTTTCTTT
. few TRBJ1-5 TRBV6-1 CASRSGEVQPQHF TGTGCCAGCAGATCCGGGGAAGTTCAGCCCCAGCATTTT
. few TRBJ2-1 TRBV7-9 CASSLALQGQFF TGTGCCAGCAGCTTAGCGCTACAAGGGCAGTTCTTC
. few TRBJ2-7 TRBV5-1 CASSSSQGSKQYF TGCGCCAGCAGCTCATCACAGGGTAGCAAGCAGTACTTC
TRBD1 . TRBJ2-2 TRBV9 CASSAPQGGITGELFF TGTGCCAGCAGCGCCCCACAGGGGGGAATCACCGGGGAGCTGTTTTTT
. . TRBJ1-6 TRBV7-2 CASGTGKNSPLHF TGTGCCAGCGGAACAGGGAAAAATTCACCCCTCCACTTT
TRBD2 few TRBJ2-2 TRBV6-1 CASSRGVNAGELFF TGTGCCAGCAGCCGGGGGGTTAATGCCGGGGAGCTGTTTTTT
. few TRBJ2-7 TRBV2 CASNMGASYEQYF TGTGCCAGCAACATGGGGGCTTCCTACGAGCAGTACTTC
. few TRBJ2-1 TRBV7-9 CASSPRTTGYEDEQFF TGTGCCAGCAGCCCTCGTACTACAGGGTATGAGGATGAGCAGTTCTTC
. few TRBJ1-6 TRBV5-1 CASSPLMGPPLHF TGCGCCAGCAGCCCATTGATGGGCCCACCCCTCCACTTT
. many TRBJ2-2 TRBV11-3 CASSSAVTGELFF TGTGCCAGCAGCTCCGCCGTCACCGGGGAGCTGTTTTTT
. few TRBJ1-3 TRBV7-8 CASREDAVSGNTIYF TGTGCCAGCAGGGAGGACGCCGTCTCTGGAAACACCATATATTTT
TRBD1 many TRBJ1-1 TRBV4-2 CASSQADREGTEAFF TGTGCCAGCAGCCAAGCGGACAGGGAGGGCACTGAAGCTTTCTTT
TRBD2 many TRBJ2-2 TRBV10-3 CAISRRAGPTGELFF TGTGCCATCAGTAGGCGAGCGGGACCCACCGGGGAGCTGTTTTTT
TRBD1 . TRBJ1-2 TRBV6-2/TRBV6-3 CASNWDRGTYGYTF TGTGCCAGCAACTGGGACAGGGGAACCTATGGCTACACCTTC
. . TRBJ1-1 TRBV30 CAWSVRGPAFF TGTGCCTGGAGTGTACGGGGGCCAGCTTTCTTT
. few TRBJ2-7 TRBV21-1 CASSRAWIRKVHEQYF TGTGCCAGCAGCAGGGCCTGGATTCGGAAGGTCCACGAGCAGTACTTC